The 15 T cell receptor beta chains below were found in one sample sequenced in a study of shared clonotypes between healthy human individuals. Sequencing used immunoSEQ multiplex PCR; TCRdb keeps in-frame clones, though not all of them. The table has fewer than 850,000 clones, 96% seen once. Naive CD8 cells lacked CD45RO and underwent positive selection for CCR7, leaving out terminally differentiated effector memory CD45RA+ cells. Material: naive CD8+ T cells sorted from blood. These receptors came from a man younger than 40 in good health.

The chain is built from TRBV28 and TRBJ2-5; possible D gene TRBD1, 5 bases. Trimming took 2 bases from V and 5 from J, leaving 9 bases between them. Germline CDR1 is MDHEN and CDR2 is SYDVKM. The CDR3 spans 13 residues. The CDR3 here is CASSLAGWETQYF. The CDR3, as DNA: TGTGCCAGCAGTTTAGCAGGGTGGGAGACCCAGTACTTC.

The chain couples TRBV7-9 to TRBJ2-1; TRBD2 matches 7 bases. V lost 7 bases to trimming and J lost 0 bases; unmatched junction nucleotides: 12. The CDR3 has 17 residues. Per the germline V gene, CDR1 is SEHNR and CDR2 is FQNEAQ (reference sequence). CDR3 in amino acids: CASIPKTGRSSYNEQFF. The CDR3 coding sequence is TGTGCCAGCATCCCTAAAACCGGGAGGAGCTCCTACAATGAGCAGTTCTTC.

The chain is built from TRBV7-8 and TRBJ2-1; the match to TRBD1 covers 10 bases. V gave up 7 bases and J gave up 2 bases; unmatched junction bases: 2. CDR3 length: 14 residues. The germline CDR1 and CDR2 sequences are SGHVS and FQNEAQ. CDR3 DNA sequence: TGTGCCAGCACCGACAGGGGGCCCTACAATGAGCAGTTCTTC. Amino acids: CASTDRGPYNEQFF.

The chain has TRBV5-4 and TRBJ2-7; no definite D call. V lost 2 bases and J 8 bases, leaving 11 bases between the germline ends. The CDR3 extends over 12 amino acids. Looked up from germline, CDR1 is SGHNT and CDR2 is YYREEE (reference sequence). The CDR3 nucleotides are TGTGCCAGCAGCTTCCTCGGAGACAAGCAGTACTTC. Translated, it gives CASSFLGDKQYF.

This clone is a singleton in its sample. The chain recombines TRBV11-3 with TRBJ2-7, with D maybe TRBD2 (5 bases). V was shortened by 2 bases and J by 2 bases, with 10 bases between the two germline ends. CDR3 size: 14 residues. The germline CDR1 and CDR2 sequences are SGHNT and YENEEA. The CDR3 region is CASSLSTGTYEQYF. The CDR3 coding sequence is TGTGCCAGCAGCTTATCAACGGGAACCTACGAGCAGTACTTC.

This sequence joins TRBV13 and TRBJ2-5, with D possibly being TRBD2 (6 bases). The germline V gene has CDR1 PRHDT and CDR2 FYEKMQ (reference sequence). The germline V and J ends were trimmed by 0 bases and 5 bases, with 10 bases remaining between them. The CDR3 extends over 14 amino acids. The CDR3 DNA follows: TGTGCCAGCAGCTTAGGTCGGGACTCGGAGACCCAGTACTTC. Its protein is CASSLGRDSETQYF.

The chain carries TRBV29-1 and TRBJ2-1, with a possible D match to TRBD2 (6 bases). V gave up 8 bases and J gave up 0 bases, with 11 bases separating them. The CDR3 sequence is 13 residues long. Germline lookup yields CDR1 SQVTM and CDR2 ANQGSEA. DNA for the CDR3: TGCAGCATGCGGGACCACTCCTACAATGAGCAGTTCTTC. Its protein is CSMRDHSYNEQFF.

The genes are TRBV7-6 and TRBJ1-1; 10 positions match TRBD1. The CDR3 loop spans 14 amino acids. With 5 bases clipped from V and 5 bases from J, the junction kept 5 bases outside the gene matches. The germline gives CDR1 SGHVS, CDR2 FNYEAQ. CDR3 bases: TGTGCCAGCAGCACCGACAGGGGGCTGACTGAAGCTTTCTTT. Amino acids: CASSTDRGLTEAFF.

Concerning this clone itself: The identical CDR3 is also encoded by other nucleotide sequences in the sample. The CDR3, as DNA: TGCAGCGTTGAAGAAGGGACTTACAATGAGCAGTTCTTC. Encoded protein: CSVEEGTYNEQFF. The chain carries TRBV29-1 and TRBJ2-1; tentative D call: TRBD2 (6 bases). CDR3 length: 13 amino acids. Germline V gene data show CDR1 as SQVTM and CDR2 as ANQGSEA. The V and J ends lost 0 bases and 4 bases respectively, with 7 bases between them.

The gene calls are TRBV11-2 and TRBJ2-7, with TRBD1 as a possible D gene (6 bases). This CDR3 is built from 17 residues. Trimming removed 5 bases at V and 3 bases at J, with 23 bases between. The germline gives CDR1 SGHAT, CDR2 FQNNGV. The CDR3 DNA reads TGTGCCAGCAGCCTTACAGGGTTTGAGGGCCCTCGCTACGAGCAGTACTTC. It specifies CASSLTGFEGPRYEQYF. The whole variable domain, remainder taken from reference TRBV11-2 and TRBJ2-7, is EAGVAQSPRYKIIEKRQSVAFWCNPISGHATLYWYQQILGQGPKLLIQFQNNGVVDDSQLPKDRFSAERLKGVDSTLKIQPAKLEDSAVYLCASSLTGFEGPRYEQYFGPGTRLTVT.

The V gene is TRBV9, the J gene TRBJ2-4, with TRBD1 matching over 9 bases. V gave up 2 bases and J gave up 0 bases; unmatched junction bases: 3. CDR1 and CDR2 (germline): SGDLS, YYNGEE. The CDR3 length is 16 residues. CDR3 protein: CASSVGQGLAKNIQYF. The CDR3 DNA reads as TGTGCCAGCAGCGTCGGACAGGGGCTAGCCAAAAACATTCAGTACTTC.

The chain carries TRBV28 and TRBJ2-1, with 9 nucleotides matching TRBD1. The CDR3 spans 16 residues. In germline, CDR1 is MDHEN, CDR2 SYDVKM. V was clipped by 7 bases and J by 4 bases; unmatched bases: 11. CDR3 in amino acids: CASTEAGTGLYNEQFF. CDR3 DNA: TGTGCCAGCACTGAAGCCGGGACAGGGTTGTACAATGAGCAGTTCTTC.

The V call is TRBV29-1, the J call TRBJ2-7, with D uncertain. This CDR3 contains 12 residues. Per the germline V gene, CDR1 is SQVTM and CDR2 is ANQGSEA. Trimming removed 6 bases from V and 1 base from J, with 10 bases in between. The CDR3: CSVTTESYEQYF. The CDR3 DNA reads as TGCAGCGTAACAACAGAGTCCTACGAGCAGTACTTC.

This chain joins TRBV7-9 and TRBJ2-7, with TRBD1 matching over 8 bases. This CDR3 is 14 amino acids long. After removal of 1 base from V and 5 bases from J, the junction contained 4 bases not matched to a gene. Germline CDR1 and CDR2: SEHNR and FQNEAQ (reference sequence). The CDR3 region has the DNA TGTGCCAGCAGCTTAGGGACAGGGATCGACGAGCAGTACTTC. This encodes CASSLGTGIDEQYF.

This chain links TRBV4-1 with TRBJ2-1; D gene uncertain. The germline V gene encodes CDR1 MGHRA and CDR2 YSYEKL. Trimming shortened V by 1 base and J by 10 bases, and 8 bases separated the two germline ends. CDR3 length: 12 residues. The CDR3 sequence: CASSQAGLEQFF. The CDR3 coding sequence is TGCGCCAGCAGCCAAGCCGGTCTCGAGCAGTTCTTC.